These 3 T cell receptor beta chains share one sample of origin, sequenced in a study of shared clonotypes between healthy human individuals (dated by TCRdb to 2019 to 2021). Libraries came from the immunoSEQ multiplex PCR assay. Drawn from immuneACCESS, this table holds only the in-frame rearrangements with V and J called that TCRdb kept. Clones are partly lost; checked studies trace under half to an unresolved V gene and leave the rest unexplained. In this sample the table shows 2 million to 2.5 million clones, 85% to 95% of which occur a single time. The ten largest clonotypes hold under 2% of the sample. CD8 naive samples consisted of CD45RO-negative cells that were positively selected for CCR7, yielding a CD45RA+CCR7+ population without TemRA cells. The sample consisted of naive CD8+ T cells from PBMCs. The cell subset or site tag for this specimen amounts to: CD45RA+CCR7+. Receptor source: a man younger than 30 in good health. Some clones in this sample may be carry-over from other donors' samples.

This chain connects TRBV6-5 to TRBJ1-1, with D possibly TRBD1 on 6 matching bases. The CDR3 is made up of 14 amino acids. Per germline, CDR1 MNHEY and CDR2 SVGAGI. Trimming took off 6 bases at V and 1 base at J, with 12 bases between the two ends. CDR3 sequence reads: CASRLLTGNTEAFF. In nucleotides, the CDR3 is TGTGCCAGCAGACTATTGACAGGGAACACTGAAGCTTTCTTT.

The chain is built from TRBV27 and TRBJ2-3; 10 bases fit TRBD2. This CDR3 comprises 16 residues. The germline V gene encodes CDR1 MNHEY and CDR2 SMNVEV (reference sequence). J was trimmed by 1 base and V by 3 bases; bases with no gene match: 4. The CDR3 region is CASSFTGTSGTDTQYF. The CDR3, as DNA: TGTGCCAGCAGTTTCACCGGGACTAGCGGCACAGATACGCAGTATTTT.

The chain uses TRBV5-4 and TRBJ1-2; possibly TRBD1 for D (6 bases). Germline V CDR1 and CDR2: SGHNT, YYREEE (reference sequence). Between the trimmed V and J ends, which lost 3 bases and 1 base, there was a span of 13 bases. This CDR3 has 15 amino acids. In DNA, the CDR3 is TGTGCCAGCAGCTCGAGGGGGGCGGGTAACTATGGCTACACCTTC. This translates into CASSSRGAGNYGYTF.